Listed here are 25 T cell receptor beta chains from one sample, sequenced in a study of T cell responses to AZD1222 COVID-19 vaccine. Clones were sequenced by immunoSEQ multiplex PCR, and TCRdb holds only the in-frame ones, with some missing. The table lists about 120,000 clones, nearly 90% of them singletons. The sample consisted of peripheral blood, taken on day 0 of AZD1222 vaccination. The receptors were gathered from an adult in good health.

This chain joins TRBV9 and TRBJ2-7; D might be TRBD1 or TRBD2, each matching 5 bases. CDR3 size: 13 residues. V lost 0 bases, J lost 5 bases, and 9 bases lay in between. CDR1 and CDR2 (germline): SGDLS, YYNGEE. The CDR3 is CASSVVEGHEQYF. Written as DNA, the CDR3 is TGTGCCAGCAGCGTAGTTGAGGGGCACGAGCAGTACTTC.

The genes are TRBV27 and TRBJ2-7; 7 nucleotides match TRBD2. Germline loops: CDR1 MNHEY, CDR2 SMNVEV (reference sequence). With V trimmed by 3 bases and J by 7 bases, 9 bases remained unmatched. CDR3 length equals 14 residues. CDR3 DNA: TGTGCCAGCAGTTTCTGGGGGGAGGGAAGAGAGCAGTACTTC. Amino acid sequence: CASSFWGEGREQYF.

The chain has TRBV18 and TRBJ2-1; 7 positions agree with TRBD1. CDR1 and CDR2 from the germline V gene are KGHSH and LQKENI. The CDR3 is 15 residues long. Trimming cost V 3 bases and J 1 base; bases outside gene matches: 3. CDR3 protein: CASSPGQASYNEQFF. CDR3 coding DNA: TGTGCCAGCTCACCCGGACAGGCTTCCTACAATGAGCAGTTCTTC.

This chain joins TRBV6-5 and TRBJ1-5, with D possibly matching TRBD1 (6 bases). V was pared by 7 bases and J by 7 bases, with 14 bases between. This CDR3 is 13 amino acids long. Germline loops: CDR1 MNHEY, CDR2 SVGAGI. Here the CDR3 DNA reads TGTGCCAGCACCCCGAATACAGGGCAGCCCCAGCATTTT. Translation: CASTPNTGQPQHF.

This chain links TRBV11-2 with TRBJ2-1, with D hard to call. V shed 5 bases and J shed 9 bases, with 11 bases lying between them. The CDR3 runs 12 residues. From germline, CDR1 is SGHAT and CDR2 FQNNGV. In nucleotides, the CDR3 is TGTGCCAGCAGCCCCCTGTGGTCTGAGCAGTTCTTC. It specifies CASSPLWSEQFF.

V gene TRBV4-1 combines with J gene TRBJ2-3, with D tentatively TRBD1 (5 bases). V dropped 5 bases and J dropped 0 bases, with 18 bases sitting between them. From germline, CDR1 is MGHRA and CDR2 YSYEKL. The CDR3 has 17 amino acids. CDR3 sequence (DNA): TGCGCCAGCAGCGTGGGGCCCGTTCGGCTTAGCACAGATACGCAGTATTTT. This gives the protein CASSVGPVRLSTDTQYF.

V usage is TRBV7-2 and J usage is TRBJ2-7; 8 positions match TRBD1. The CDR3 totals 16 residues. V lost 4 bases, J lost 5 bases, and 13 bases stayed unmatched. In germline, CDR1 is SGHTA, CDR2 FQGNSA. This CDR3 reads CASSSSAGTGVNEQYF. Here the CDR3 DNA reads TGTGCCAGCAGCTCTAGCGCCGGGACAGGAGTTAACGAGCAGTACTTC.

The rearrangement joins TRBV6-5 to TRBJ1-6, with 9 bases that match TRBD1. The CDR3 sequence is 13 residues long. V lost 6 bases and J lost 8; bases outside the gene matches: 2. The germline V gene has CDR1 MNHEY and CDR2 SVGAGI. The CDR3, as DNA: TGTGCCAGCAGGAGGGACAGGGATTCACCCCTCCACTTT. Amino acids: CASRRDRDSPLHF.

The V and J genes are TRBV7-8 and TRBJ2-7; D remains ambiguous. Trimming pared 1 base from V and 0 bases from J, leaving 13 bases between. The CDR3 has 16 residues. From germline, CDR1 is SGHVS and CDR2 FQNEAQ. As DNA, the CDR3 is TGTGCCAGCAGCTTAGTACGCAGGCGAAACTCCTACGAGCAGTACTTC. This sequence encodes CASSLVRRRNSYEQYF.

The chain recombines TRBV4-1 with TRBJ2-7; a weak D match, TRBD2 (5 bases). The germline V gene encodes CDR1 MGHRA and CDR2 YSYEKL. V was trimmed by 4 bases and J by 0 bases, leaving 16 bases between them. CDR3 size: 16 residues. For the CDR3, the DNA is TGCGCCAGCAGCCGTCAAGAGGGATACCCCTCCTACGAGCAGTACTTC. It yields the protein CASSRQEGYPSYEQYF.

The J gene is TRBJ2-3, the V gene TRBV28; TRBD1 matches at 7 bases. The CDR3 loop spans 16 amino acids. CDR1 is MDHEN, CDR2 SYDVKM, per germline. V was clipped by 3 bases and J by 2 bases; unmatched bases: 8. The CDR3 region has the DNA TGTGCCAGCAGTTTTTCGGGACAGCAAAACACAGATACGCAGTATTTT. Translating gives CASSFSGQQNTDTQYF.

This clone was detected only once. V is TRBV6-1 and J is TRBJ1-4; 7 bases map to TRBD1. Germline lookup yields CDR1 MNHNS and CDR2 SASEGT. The V and J ends lost 0 bases and 4 bases, in that order; junction bases with no gene match: 11. This CDR3 has 18 residues. The CDR3 protein is CASSEAPEGAGVNEKLFF. The CDR3 nucleotides are TGTGCCAGCAGTGAAGCGCCCGAGGGGGCGGGCGTTAATGAAAAACTGTTTTTT.

V and J are TRBV6-5 and TRBJ2-7; possibly TRBD1 for D (5 bases). The V gene's germline CDR1 is MNHEY and CDR2 SVGAGI. This CDR3 has 15 residues. Trimming cost V 4 bases and J 3 bases, with 16 bases left between them. The CDR3 DNA follows: TGTGCCAGCAGTTCGCCGGACACCCGCCTCTACGAGCAGTACTTC. Encoded protein: CASSSPDTRLYEQYF.

The gene calls are TRBV15 and TRBJ1-2, with TRBD1 as a possible D gene (5 bases). The CDR3 spans 13 residues. Trimming pared 5 bases from V and 6 bases from J, leaving 13 bases between. The germline V gene has CDR1 LNHNV and CDR2 YYDKDF (reference sequence). The CDR3 loop is CATSGEYRHGYTF. In nucleotides, the CDR3 is TGTGCCACCAGCGGCGAATACAGGCATGGCTACACCTTC.

The rearrangement uses TRBV19 and TRBJ1-1, with D maybe TRBD1 (5 bases). The V gene's germline CDR1 is LNHDA and CDR2 SQIVND (reference sequence). This CDR3 spans 16 amino acids. V was trimmed by 4 bases and J by 5 bases, leaving 20 bases between them. CDR3 DNA: TGTGCCAGTAGTAACCGGGGACGCCTCTCGGGGACTGAAGCTTTCTTT. It specifies CASSNRGRLSGTEAFF. The full variable domain, in which reference TRBV19 and TRBJ1-1 provide the parts outside the CDR3, is DGGITQSPKYLFRKEGQNVTLSCEQNLNHDAMYWYRQDPGQGLRLIYYSQIVNDFQKGDIAEGYSVSREKKESFPLTVTSAQKNPTAFYLCASSNRGRLSGTEAFFGQGTRLTVV.

The chain links TRBV9 to TRBJ2-7; 8 bases align to TRBD1. Trimming cost V 4 bases and J 1 base; bases outside gene matches: 4. CDR3 length: 14 amino acids. Germline lookup yields CDR1 SGDLS and CDR2 YYNGEE. The CDR3 DNA is TGTGCCAGCAGCCTCCGGACAGGGTCCTACGAGCAGTACTTC. It encodes CASSLRTGSYEQYF.

The chain joins TRBV21-1 to TRBJ1-1. TRBV21-1 is labeled a pseudogene. The CDR3 covers 14 residues. CDR3 sequence: CASSKRSNKREAFF. In DNA, the CDR3 is TGTGCCAGCAGCAAAAGGAGTAACAAACGGGAAGCTTTCTTT.

V gene TRBV5-1 combines with J gene TRBJ2-5, with 10 bases aligning to TRBD1. Germline trimming cut 4 bases from V and 5 bases from J; bases unmatched to any gene: 8. Germline V lookup: CDR1 SGHRS, CDR2 YFSETQ. The CDR3 spans 15 residues. CDR3 amino acids: CASSARGTGVETQYF. The CDR3 region has the DNA TGCGCCAGCAGCGCCCGGGGGACAGGGGTCGAGACCCAGTACTTC.

The chain is built from TRBV29-1 and TRBJ1-4, with TRBD1 matching over 9 bases. Unmatched junction bases numbered 4, after V lost 6 bases and J lost 8 bases. The CDR3 is 12 residues long. Germline CDR1 and CDR2: SQVTM and ANQGSEA. CDR3 DNA sequence: TGCAGCGTCGGGACAGGGAGGGAAAAACTGTTTTTT. It encodes CSVGTGREKLFF.

This clone appeared a few times. The chain employs TRBV5-7 and TRBJ1-2, with D unclear. Being an ORF, TRBV5-7 has a function that is uncertain. Deletions cut 5 bases from V and 2 bases from J, with 10 bases between. The CDR3 has 13 residues. In DNA form, the CDR3 reads TGTGCCAGCAGAAGAGGGCTCAACTATGGCTACACCTTC. Amino acid sequence: CASRRGLNYGYTF.

The rearrangement uses TRBV3-1 (or the pseudogene TRBV3-2) and TRBJ2-2; 12 bases agree with TRBD1. CDR1 and CDR2 from the germline V gene are LGHDT and YNNKEL (reference sequence). The CDR3 has 22 amino acids. J lost 7 bases, V lost 0 bases, and 21 bases had no gene match. Here the CDR3 DNA reads TGTGCCAGCAGCCAAGATGAGGATCGGTTAACTGGGACAGGGGGCAGAGGCGGGGAGCTGTTTTTT. Its translation: CASSQDEDRLTGTGGRGGELFF.

This chain links TRBV7-9 with TRBJ2-5, with D uncertain. Trimming left V 5 bases short and J 4 bases short, with 14 bases between. In germline, CDR1 is SEHNR, CDR2 FQNEAQ (reference sequence). The CDR3 spans 14 residues. CDR3: CASSQKDGLETQYF. Here the CDR3 DNA reads TGTGCCAGCAGCCAAAAGGACGGGCTAGAGACCCAGTACTTC. Based on the CDR3 plus reference TRBV7-9 and TRBJ2-5, the full variable domain is DTGVSQNPRHKITKRGQNVTFRCDPISEHNRLYWYRQTLGQGPEFLTYFQNEAQLEKSRLLSDRFSAERPKGSFSTLEIQRTEQGDSAMYLCASSQKDGLETQYFGPGTRLLVL.

The V call is TRBV6-9, the J call TRBJ2-7; unclear D gene. Germline CDR1 and CDR2: MNHGY and SVAAGI. Between the trimmed V and J ends, which lost 2 bases and 2 bases, there was a span of 13 bases. CDR3 length equals 15 residues. The CDR3 DNA is TGTGCCAGCAGTTATAGGCGGCGTACTACCTACGAGCAGTACTTC. Protein sequence: CASSYRRRTTYEQYF.

The chain couples TRBV5-1 to TRBJ2-3, with 10 bases aligning to TRBD1. The CDR3 sequence is 15 residues long. V shed 4 bases and J 5 bases; nucleotides not matched to a gene: 7. Germline CDR1 SGHRS, CDR2 YFSETQ. As DNA, the CDR3 is TGCGCCAGCAGCCCGCCGACAGGGGGCCAAGATACGCAGTATTTT. This codes for CASSPPTGGQDTQYF.

The chain employs TRBV10-2 and TRBJ1-1, with D possibly matching TRBD1 (6 bases). V lost 6 bases and J 10 bases, leaving 12 bases between the germline ends. Germline CDR1 WSHSY, CDR2 SAAADI. This CDR3 contains 11 residues. Here the CDR3 reads CASRGGQGAFF. In nucleotides, the CDR3 is TGCGCCAGCAGGGGGGGGCAGGGAGCTTTCTTT.